Described below is a single TCR beta chain sequence and its context. Those enrolled, adults aged about 18 to 95 years, came from around 25 US areas. Within the 2 weeks before study entry, each person in the exposed group met a COVID-19 case. Sequencing used immunoSEQ multiplex PCR; TCRdb keeps in-frame clones, though not all of them. The sample holds roughly 430,000 clones, around nine tenths seen once. The sample belongs to a study of blood T cell repertoires in COVID-19. Across the whole study: Samples of COVID-19 (acute and convalescent) were obtained from the United States, Italy and Spain. PBMCs, B-cell-depleted T cells, or T cells provided the cDNA or gDNA that made up the material.

Germline loops: CDR1 ENHRY, CDR2 SYGVKD. This CDR3 spans 13 amino acids. With 4 bases removed from V and 3 bases from J, the gap between germline ends came to 10 bases. This chain uses TRBV10-3 with TRBJ2-7; possible D gene TRBD1, 5 bases. Sequenced: PBMCs or T cells enriched from blood (not recorded which). The TCR originated in a woman aged 18-30 years who had been exposed to COVID-19. CDR3 protein: CAISVGEIYEQYF. For the CDR3, the DNA is TGTGCCATCAGTGTAGGGGAAATCTACGAGCAGTACTTC.